The sequence of this T cell receptor (beta chain) was determined in a study of shared clonotypes between healthy human individuals. On this clone itself: The sample carries other DNA sequences with the same CDR3.

The data were produced by immunoSEQ multiplex PCR, yet TCRdb's version contains in-frame clones alone and is incomplete. The sample lists around 1.9 million clones; just over 90% were seen once. CD45RO-negative cells were positively selected for CCR7, leaving out terminally differentiated effector memory CD45RA+ cells. Trimming cost V 0 bases and J 1 base, with 4 bases left between them. CDR3 length equals 13 residues. CDR1 and CDR2 from the germline V gene are SGHNT and YYREEE (reference sequence). Sequenced input: naive CD8+ T cells from PBMCs. This receptor was identified in a man younger than 35 in good health. Some clones in this sample may be carry-over from other donors' samples. This sequence joins TRBV5-4 and TRBJ1-1; D remains ambiguous. CDR3 residues: CASSLEGNTEAFF. The CDR3 nucleotides are TGTGCCAGCAGCTTGGAGGGGAACACTGAAGCTTTCTTT. Complete variable domain (other parts from reference TRBV5-4 and TRBJ1-1): ETGVTQSPTHLIKTRGQQVTLRCSSQSGHNTVSWYQQALGQGPQFIFQYYREEENGRGNFPPRFSGLQFPNYSSELNVNALELDDSALYLCASSLEGNTEAFFGQGTRLTVV.